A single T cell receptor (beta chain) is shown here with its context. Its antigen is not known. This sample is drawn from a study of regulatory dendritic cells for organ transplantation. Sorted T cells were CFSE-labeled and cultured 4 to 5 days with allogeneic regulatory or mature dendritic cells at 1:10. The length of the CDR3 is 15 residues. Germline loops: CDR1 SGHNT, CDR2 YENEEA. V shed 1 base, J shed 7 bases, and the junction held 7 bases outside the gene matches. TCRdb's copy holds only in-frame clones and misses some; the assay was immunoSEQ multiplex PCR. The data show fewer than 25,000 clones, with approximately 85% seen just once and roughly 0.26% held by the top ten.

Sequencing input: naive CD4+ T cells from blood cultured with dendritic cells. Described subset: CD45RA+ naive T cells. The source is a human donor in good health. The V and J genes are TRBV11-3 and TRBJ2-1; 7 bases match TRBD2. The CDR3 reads CASSLGGSGGNEQFF. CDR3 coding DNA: TGTGCCAGCAGCTTAGGCGGGTCGGGGGGAAATGAGCAGTTCTTC.